The 3 T cell receptor beta chains in this list originate from one sample, sequenced in a study of shared clonotypes between healthy human individuals (dated by TCRdb to about 2020). Receptor libraries were prepared by the immunoSEQ multiplex PCR assay. TCRdb retrieved this table from immuneACCESS and kept in-frame rearrangements only. Not all clones are present; in checked studies, unresolved V genes account for under half, and no reason is known for the remainder. The sample includes about 470,000 clones, with around 75% observed a single time. The ten biggest clones cover around 14% of the sample. Sample: PBMCs. All receptors come from a woman aged 40 to 49 in good health. Some clones in this sample may be carry-over from other donors' samples.

This clone was recorded only once. The chain combines TRBV28 with TRBJ2-5, with D possibly TRBD2 on 5 matching bases. The V gene's germline CDR1 is MDHEN and CDR2 SYDVKM. This CDR3 is built from 16 residues. V lost 5 bases and J lost 5, with 21 bases in between. Written as DNA, the CDR3 is TGTGCCAGCAGTGCAATGGTTCTAGCTGGTGGGGAGACCCAGTACTTC. As protein: CASSAMVLAGGETQYF.

CDR3 DNA: TGCGCCAGCAGCACTAACTCGTGGACTAGCGCATTAACTAGCACAGATACGCAGTATTTT. It encodes CASSTNSWTSALTSTDTQYF. The gene calls are TRBV10-2 and TRBJ2-3; 9 nucleotides match TRBD2. Germline CDR1 WSHSY, CDR2 SAAADI. The trim removed 6 bases at V and 0 bases at J, leaving 19 bases unmatched. The CDR3 loop spans 20 amino acids.

The V gene is TRBV10-3, the J gene TRBJ1-5, with D perhaps matching TRBD1 (6 bases). The CDR3 loop spans 15 amino acids. Trimming stripped 0 bases from V and 8 bases from J, with 14 bases between. Germline V gives CDR1 ENHRY, CDR2 SYGVKD. The CDR3 region has the DNA TGTGCCATCAGTGAGTCTGGGGGGGCCGTAGAGCCCCAGCATTTT. Amino acids: CAISESGGAVEPQHF.